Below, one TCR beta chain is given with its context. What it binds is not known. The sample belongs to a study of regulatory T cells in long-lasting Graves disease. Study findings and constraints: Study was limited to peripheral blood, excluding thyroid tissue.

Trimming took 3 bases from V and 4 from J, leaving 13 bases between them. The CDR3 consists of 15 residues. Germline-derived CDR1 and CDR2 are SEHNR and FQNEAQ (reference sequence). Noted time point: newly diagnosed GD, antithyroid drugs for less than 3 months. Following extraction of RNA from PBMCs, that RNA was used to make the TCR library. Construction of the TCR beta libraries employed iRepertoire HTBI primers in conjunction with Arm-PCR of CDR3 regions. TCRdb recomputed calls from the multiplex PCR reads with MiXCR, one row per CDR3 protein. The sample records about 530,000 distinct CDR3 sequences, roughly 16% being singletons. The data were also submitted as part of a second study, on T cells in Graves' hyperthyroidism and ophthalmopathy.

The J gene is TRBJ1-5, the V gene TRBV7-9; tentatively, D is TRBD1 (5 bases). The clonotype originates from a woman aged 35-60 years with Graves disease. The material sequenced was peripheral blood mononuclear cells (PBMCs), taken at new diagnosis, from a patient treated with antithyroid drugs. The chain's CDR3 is CASSLGTGQNQPQHF. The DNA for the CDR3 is TGTGCCAGCAGCTTGGGGACGGGGCAGAATCAGCCCCAGCATTTT.